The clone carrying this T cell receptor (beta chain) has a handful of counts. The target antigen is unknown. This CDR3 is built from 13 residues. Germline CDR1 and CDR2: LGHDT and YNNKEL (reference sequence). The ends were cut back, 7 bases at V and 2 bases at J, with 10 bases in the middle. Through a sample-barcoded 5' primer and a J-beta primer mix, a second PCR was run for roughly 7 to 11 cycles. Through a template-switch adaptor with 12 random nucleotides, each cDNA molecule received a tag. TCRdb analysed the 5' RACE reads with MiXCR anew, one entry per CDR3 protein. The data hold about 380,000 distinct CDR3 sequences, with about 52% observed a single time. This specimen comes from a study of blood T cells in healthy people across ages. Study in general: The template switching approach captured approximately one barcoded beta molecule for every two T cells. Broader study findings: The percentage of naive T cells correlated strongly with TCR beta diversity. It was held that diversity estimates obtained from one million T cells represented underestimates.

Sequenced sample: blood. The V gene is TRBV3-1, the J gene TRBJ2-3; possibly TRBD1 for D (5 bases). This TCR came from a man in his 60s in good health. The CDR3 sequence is CASKDKYTDTQYF. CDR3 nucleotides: TGTGCCAGCAAGGACAAATACACAGATACGCAGTATTTT.